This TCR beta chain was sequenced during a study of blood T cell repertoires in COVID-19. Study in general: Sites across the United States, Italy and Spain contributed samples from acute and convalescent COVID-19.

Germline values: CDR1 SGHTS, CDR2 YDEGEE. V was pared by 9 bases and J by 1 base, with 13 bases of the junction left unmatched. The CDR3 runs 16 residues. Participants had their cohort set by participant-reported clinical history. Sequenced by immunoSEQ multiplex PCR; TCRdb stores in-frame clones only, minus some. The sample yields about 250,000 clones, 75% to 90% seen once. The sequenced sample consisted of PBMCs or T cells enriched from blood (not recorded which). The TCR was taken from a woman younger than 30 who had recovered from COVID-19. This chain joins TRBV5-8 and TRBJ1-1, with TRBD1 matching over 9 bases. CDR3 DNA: TGTGCCACTGGAAGGGACAGGGAGGAATGGAACACTGAAGCTTTCTTT. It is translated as CATGRDREEWNTEAFF.